The rows below give T cell receptor beta chains drawn from one sample of a study of T-cell reconstitution after alpha-beta-depleted transplantation in children. TCRdb called the PCR reads again in MiXCR, with one record for every CDR3 protein. The table has roughly 420,000 distinct CDR3 sequences, roughly 17% seen once. This specimen was PBMCs, mostly from graft donor cells, taken 360 days after TCRalphabeta/CD19-depleted stem cell transplant. The origin of the receptors is a boy less than two years old who had a stem cell transplant for Wiskott-Aldrich syndrome, so the T cells may come from the graft donor. Both conserved end residues are part of each CDR3. The D gene is left open where the match is weak. Clone size, where shown, is once, few, many, or a class for clones that have expanded.

size: .
D: TRBD2
V: TRBV12-3/TRBV12-4
J: TRBJ2-2
CDR3: CASSSSGRPNTGELFF
DNA: TGTGCCAGCAGTTCTAGCGGGAGGCCGAACACCGGGGAGCTGTTTTTT

size: few
D: .
V: TRBV20-1
J: TRBJ2-1
CDR3: CSATTAIGSYNEQFF
DNA: TGCAGTGCTACGACAGCCATTGGGTCCTACAATGAGCAGTTCTTC

size: few
D: TRBD2
V: TRBV20-1
J: TRBJ2-1
CDR3: CSANGGLAYNEQFF
DNA: TGCAGTGCTAACGGGGGACTAGCCTACAATGAGCAGTTCTTC

size: few
D: .
V: TRBV29-1
J: TRBJ1-5
CDR3: CSVQGPQPQHF
DNA: TGCAGCGTTCAGGGACCCCAGCCCCAGCATTTT

size: few
D: TRBD2
V: TRBV4-2
J: TRBJ2-7
CDR3: CASSQDISGAIYEQYF
DNA: TGTGCCAGCAGCCAAGATATTAGCGGGGCGATCTACGAGCAGTACTTC

size: .
D: TRBD2
V: TRBV20-1
J: TRBJ2-2
CDR3: CSARASSGGPNTGELFF
DNA: TGCAGTGCTAGAGCCTCTAGCGGGGGCCCGAACACCGGGGAGCTGTTTTTT

size: .
D: TRBD2
V: TRBV4-2
J: TRBJ2-1
CDR3: CASSQDLGGGSSEQFF
DNA: TGTGCCAGCAGCCAAGATCTCGGCGGGGGTTCGAGTGAGCAGTTCTTC

size: .
D: TRBD1
V: TRBV6-1
J: TRBJ2-4
CDR3: CASNNRGPLAKNIQYF
DNA: TGTGCCAGCAACAACAGGGGTCCCTTAGCCAAAAACATTCAGTACTTC

size: .
D: .
V: TRBV4-3
J: TRBJ2-3
CDR3: CASSQSLSLLGTDTQYF
DNA: TGCGCCAGCAGCCAATCCCTAAGTCTCCTGGGCACAGATACGCAGTATTTT

size: .
D: .
V: TRBV7-9
J: TRBJ2-1
CDR3: CASSLDFDVGNEQFF
DNA: TGTGCCAGCAGCTTAGACTTCGACGTAGGAAATGAGCAGTTCTTC

size: few
D: .
V: TRBV2
J: TRBJ2-3
CDR3: CASKDRSDTQYF
DNA: TGTGCCAGCAAGGACAGATCAGATACGCAGTATTTT

size: many
D: .
V: TRBV12-3/TRBV12-4
J: TRBJ2-7
CDR3: CASSLGGGRYEQYF
DNA: TGTGCCAGCAGTTTGGGAGGGGGGCGTTACGAGCAGTACTTC

size: .
D: .
V: TRBV20-1
J: TRBJ2-7
CDR3: CSARHWGQLRAYEQYF
DNA: TGCAGTGCTAGACATTGGGGGCAGCTGAGGGCTTACGAGCAGTACTTC

size: .
D: .
V: TRBV10-3
J: TRBJ1-5
CDR3: CAIKRWGSNQPQHF
DNA: TGTGCCATCAAGCGGTGGGGAAGCAATCAGCCCCAGCATTTT

size: .
D: .
V: TRBV6-2/TRBV6-3
J: TRBJ2-1
CDR3: CASSYGHYNEQFF
DNA: TGTGCCAGCAGTTACGGCCACTACAATGAGCAGTTCTTC

size: .
D: .
V: TRBV11-2
J: TRBJ2-5
CDR3: CASSLVQGFQETQYF
DNA: TGTGCCAGCAGCTTAGTTCAGGGGTTCCAAGAGACCCAGTACTTC

size: .
D: .
V: TRBV6-6
J: TRBJ2-5
CDR3: CASSYLAQETQYF
DNA: TGTGCCAGCAGTTACCTAGCGCAAGAGACCCAGTACTTC

size: .
D: .
V: TRBV7-2
J: TRBJ1-6
CDR3: CASSPTLRGAPLHF
DNA: TGTGCCAGCAGCCCCACCCTCAGGGGTGCACCCCTCCACTTT

size: few
D: TRBD2
V: TRBV7-6
J: TRBJ2-5
CDR3: CASSSPSGGAVETQYF
DNA: TGTGCCAGCAGCTCACCTAGCGGGGGGGCCGTAGAGACCCAGTACTTC

size: few
D: TRBD2
V: TRBV6-2/TRBV6-3
J: TRBJ2-1
CDR3: CASSRTRVANEQFF
DNA: TGTGCCAGCAGCCGGACTAGGGTGGCCAATGAGCAGTTCTTC

size: few
D: TRBD1
V: TRBV6-5
J: TRBJ1-1
CDR3: CASNIRGTGVGEAFF
DNA: TGTGCCAGCAATATCAGGGGGACAGGAGTAGGTGAAGCTTTCTTT

size: .
D: TRBD2
V: TRBV4-3
J: TRBJ2-1
CDR3: CASSQTSGKDEQFF
DNA: TGCGCCAGCAGCCAAACTAGCGGGAAGGATGAGCAGTTCTTC

size: .
D: .
V: TRBV7-6
J: TRBJ2-2
CDR3: CASSLGGKGTGELFF
DNA: TGTGCCAGCAGCTTAGGAGGGAAGGGCACCGGGGAGCTGTTTTTT

size: few
D: TRBD2
V: TRBV4-2
J: TRBJ2-2
CDR3: CASSQDPSGGKNTGELFF
DNA: TGTGCCAGCAGCCAAGATCCTAGCGGGGGGAAGAACACCGGGGAGCTGTTTTTT

size: few
D: TRBD2
V: TRBV5-1
J: TRBJ2-3
CDR3: CASSWGLAESTDTQYF
DNA: TGCGCCAGCAGCTGGGGACTAGCGGAGAGCACAGATACGCAGTATTTT

size: few
D: TRBD1
V: TRBV5-4
J: TRBJ2-6
CDR3: CASSSDSGTVISGANVLTF
DNA: TGTGCCAGCAGCTCCGACTCCGGGACAGTTATCTCTGGGGCCAACGTCCTGACTTTC

size: few
D: TRBD2
V: TRBV20-1
J: TRBJ2-7
CDR3: CSANPTSGSIHEQYF
DNA: TGCAGTGCTAACCCTACTAGCGGGAGTATCCACGAGCAGTACTTC

size: .
D: TRBD2
V: TRBV4-1
J: TRBJ2-1
CDR3: CASSQVGASAHSGRAYNEQFF
DNA: TGCGCCAGCAGCCAAGTGGGTGCCAGTGCCCATAGCGGGAGAGCCTACAATGAGCAGTTCTTC

size: few
D: .
V: TRBV6-5
J: TRBJ1-6
CDR3: CASSYSRDRNNSPLHF
DNA: TGTGCCAGCAGTTACTCACGAGACAGGAATAATTCACCCCTCCACTTT

size: few
D: .
V: TRBV2
J: TRBJ2-4
CDR3: CASSVVGHIQYF
DNA: TGTGCCAGCAGTGTTGTGGGTCACATTCAGTACTTC

size: .
D: .
V: TRBV12-5
J: TRBJ2-3
CDR3: CASGTHRKGRVTDTQYF
DNA: TGTGCTAGTGGAACGCACCGTAAGGGCCGAGTTACAGATACGCAGTATTTT

size: .
D: .
V: TRBV7-2
J: TRBJ2-7
CDR3: CASSLDRTPKVLYEQYF
DNA: TGTGCCAGCAGCTTAGACAGGACCCCCAAGGTCCTATACGAGCAGTACTTC

size: .
D: TRBD2
V: TRBV6-5
J: TRBJ2-1
CDR3: CASSYPKGLAVGEQFF
DNA: TGTGCCAGCAGTTACCCCAAGGGACTAGCGGTCGGTGAGCAGTTCTTC

size: few
D: .
V: TRBV5-6
J: TRBJ2-7
CDR3: CASSLLGGIGEQYF
DNA: TGTGCCAGCAGCCTTCTAGGCGGGATTGGCGAGCAGTACTTC

size: .
D: .
V: TRBV5-1
J: TRBJ2-1
CDR3: CASSLEAGVYNEQFF
DNA: TGCGCCAGCAGCTTGGAGGCTGGGGTTTACAATGAGCAGTTCTTC

size: .
D: .
V: TRBV30
J: TRBJ1-2
CDR3: CAWSHGGDYGYTF
DNA: TGTGCCTGGAGTCATGGTGGGGACTATGGCTACACCTTC

size: .
D: .
V: TRBV12-3/TRBV12-4
J: TRBJ2-7
CDR3: CASSFEGTYEQYF
DNA: TGTGCCAGCAGTTTTGAAGGAACCTACGAGCAGTACTTC

size: .
D: TRBD1
V: TRBV12-3/TRBV12-4
J: TRBJ2-7
CDR3: CASSRDRGGFYEQYF
DNA: TGTGCCAGCAGTCGCGACAGGGGGGGTTTCTACGAGCAGTACTTC

size: .
D: .
V: TRBV6-1
J: TRBJ2-5
CDR3: CASRPLATSQETQYF
DNA: TGTGCCAGCAGACCACTAGCTACGAGCCAAGAGACCCAGTACTTC

size: .
D: .
V: TRBV5-1
J: TRBJ2-6
CDR3: CASSLERAERANVLTF
DNA: TGCGCCAGCAGCTTGGAGAGGGCCGAGAGGGCCAACGTCCTGACTTTC

size: .
D: TRBD2
V: TRBV5-1
J: TRBJ2-3
CDR3: CASSLVAGHTYTQYF
DNA: TGCGCCAGCAGCTTGGTAGCGGGTCACACATATACGCAGTATTTT

size: .
D: .
V: TRBV12-3/TRBV12-4
J: TRBJ1-2
CDR3: CASTFQGYGYTF
DNA: TGTGCCAGCACTTTCCAGGGGTATGGCTACACCTTC

size: few
D: .
V: TRBV29-1
J: TRBJ1-4
CDR3: CSVYLRDSVEKLFF
DNA: TGCAGCGTTTACCTCCGGGACTCGGTTGAAAAACTGTTTTTT

size: few
D: TRBD2
V: TRBV12-3/TRBV12-4
J: TRBJ2-3
CDR3: CASSPGLAGGSDTQYF
DNA: TGTGCCAGCAGCCCGGGACTAGCGGGGGGATCGGATACGCAGTATTTT

size: many
D: .
V: TRBV20-1
J: TRBJ2-1
CDR3: CSARELQVNEQFF
DNA: TGCAGTGCTAGAGAGTTACAAGTCAATGAGCAGTTCTTC

size: .
D: TRBD2
V: TRBV9
J: TRBJ2-3
CDR3: CASSAHGAGATDTQYF
DNA: TGTGCCAGCAGCGCACATGGCGCGGGAGCGACAGATACGCAGTATTTT

size: .
D: .
V: TRBV28
J: TRBJ1-2
CDR3: CASSLTSNLHGYTF
DNA: TGTGCCAGCAGTTTAACGTCCAACTTACATGGCTACACCTTC

size: .
D: .
V: TRBV20-1
J: TRBJ1-2
CDR3: CSATGADYGYTF
DNA: TGCAGTGCTACAGGGGCGGACTATGGCTACACCTTC

size: .
D: .
V: TRBV6-2/TRBV6-3
J: TRBJ1-5
CDR3: CASSYRGFPNQPQHF
DNA: TGTGCCAGCAGTTACCGGGGTTTTCCGAATCAGCCCCAGCATTTT

size: .
D: .
V: TRBV9
J: TRBJ2-1
CDR3: CASSHGLVGGYNEQFF
DNA: TGTGCCAGCAGTCACGGACTGGTAGGGGGCTACAATGAGCAGTTCTTC

size: .
D: TRBD2
V: TRBV11-3
J: TRBJ2-1
CDR3: CASSSGLEEDEQFF
DNA: TGTGCCAGCAGCTCCGGACTAGAAGAGGATGAGCAGTTCTTC

size: few
D: .
V: TRBV6-6
J: TRBJ2-1
CDR3: CASRRTNSRTNF
DNA: TGTGCCAGCAGACGGACCAATAGCCGGACAAACTTC